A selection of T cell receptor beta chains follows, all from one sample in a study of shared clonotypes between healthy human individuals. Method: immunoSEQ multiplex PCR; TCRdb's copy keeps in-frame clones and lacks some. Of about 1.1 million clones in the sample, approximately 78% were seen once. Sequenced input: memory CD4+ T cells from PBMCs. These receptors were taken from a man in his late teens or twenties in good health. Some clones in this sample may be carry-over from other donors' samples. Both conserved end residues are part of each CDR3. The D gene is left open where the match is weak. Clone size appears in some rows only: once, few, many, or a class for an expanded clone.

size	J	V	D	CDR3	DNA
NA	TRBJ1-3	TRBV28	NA	CAAPPGDTIYF	TGTGCCGCCCCCCCTGGGGACACCATATATTTT
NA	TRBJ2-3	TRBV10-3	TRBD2	CAISESPSGWRTDTQYF	TGTGCCATCAGTGAGTCGCCTAGCGGGTGGCGCACAGATACGCAGTATTTT
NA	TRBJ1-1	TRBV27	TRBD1	CASSRGQGPTEAFF	TGTGCCAGCAGTAGGGGACAGGGCCCCACTGAAGCTTTCTTT
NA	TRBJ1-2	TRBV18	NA	CASAHRDKNYGYTF	TGTGCCAGCGCTCACCGGGACAAGAACTATGGCTACACCTTC
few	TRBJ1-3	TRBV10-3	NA	CAISEWGKQGRGNTIYF	TGTGCCATCAGTGAGTGGGGAAAACAGGGAAGAGGAAACACCATATATTTT
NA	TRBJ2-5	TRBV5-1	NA	CASSSGTPGETRYF	TGCGCCAGCAGCTCCGGGACACCGGGAGAGACCCGGTACTTC
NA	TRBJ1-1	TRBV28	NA	CASSLGGAGNTEAFF	TGTGCCAGCAGTTTGGGGGGCGCGGGGAACACTGAAGCTTTCTTT
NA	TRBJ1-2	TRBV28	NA	CASSPNSTPGSYTF	TGTGCCAGCAGCCCGAATAGTACCCCCGGGAGCTACACCTTC
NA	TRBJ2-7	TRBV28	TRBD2	CASSLAGALDEQYF	TGTGCCAGCAGTTTAGCGGGAGCCTTGGACGAGCAGTACTTC
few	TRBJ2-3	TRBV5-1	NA	CASSLFAENTDTQYF	TGCGCCAGCAGTCTCTTCGCGGAGAACACAGATACGCAGTATTTT
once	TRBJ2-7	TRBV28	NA	CASSFYRVDGEQYF	TGTGCCAGCAGTTTCTACAGGGTGGATGGCGAGCAGTACTTC
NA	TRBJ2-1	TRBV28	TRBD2	CASSWGGLAGAYEQFF	TGTGCCAGCAGTTGGGGGGGCCTAGCGGGAGCCTATGAGCAGTTCTTC
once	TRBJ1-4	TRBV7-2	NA	CASSLLPVPNEKLFF	TGTGCCAGCAGCTTACTTCCAGTGCCAAATGAAAAACTGTTTTTT
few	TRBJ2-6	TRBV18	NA	CASSFGGRSGANVLTF	TGTGCCAGCTCATTCGGAGGACGCTCTGGGGCCAACGTCCTGACTTTC
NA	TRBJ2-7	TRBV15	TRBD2	CATSRSNSGRVHEQYF	TGTGCCACCAGCAGGTCGAATAGCGGGAGGGTGCACGAGCAGTACTTC
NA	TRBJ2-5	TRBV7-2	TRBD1	CASSSGTDRQKYF	TGTGCCAGCAGCTCCGGGACAGATAGACAAAAGTACTTC
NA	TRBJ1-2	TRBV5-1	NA	CASSLDGGYGYTF	TGCGCCAGCAGCTTGGACGGAGGTTATGGCTACACCTTC
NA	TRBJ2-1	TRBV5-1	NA	CASSLGGGASYNEQFF	TGCGCCAGCAGCTTGGGGGGCGGAGCCTCCTACAATGAGCAGTTCTTC
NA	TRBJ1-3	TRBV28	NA	CASSQGGASGNTIYF	TGTGCCAGCAGTCAAGGGGGGGCCTCTGGAAACACCATATATTTT
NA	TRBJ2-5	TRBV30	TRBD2	CAWTGTSGSSTQYF	TGTGCCTGGACTGGGACTAGCGGGAGTTCGACCCAGTACTTC
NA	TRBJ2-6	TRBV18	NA	CASSPSGANVLTF	TGTGCCAGCTCACCCTCTGGGGCCAACGTCCTGACTTTC
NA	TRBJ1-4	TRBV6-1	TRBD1	CAGIQGVKNEKLFF	TGTGCCGGGATTCAGGGGGTAAAAAATGAAAAACTGTTTTTT
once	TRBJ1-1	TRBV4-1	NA	CASSQDEARGSRTEAFF	TGCGCCAGCAGCCAAGATGAGGCGAGGGGGAGTAGGACTGAAGCTTTCTTT
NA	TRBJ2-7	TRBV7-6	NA	CASSSEQGGYEQYF	TGTGCCAGCAGCTCCGAGCAGGGGGGATACGAGCAGTACTTC
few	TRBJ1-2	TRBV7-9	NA	CASSLGPNYGYTF	TGTGCCAGCAGCTTAGGGCCTAACTATGGCTACACCTTC
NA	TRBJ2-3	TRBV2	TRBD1	CATQNRGGTDTQYF	TGTGCCACCCAAAACAGGGGCGGCACAGATACGCAGTATTTT
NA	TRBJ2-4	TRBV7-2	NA	CASTWGVDSLAKNIQYF	TGTGCCAGCACTTGGGGTGTCGACAGCCTAGCCAAAAACATTCAGTACTTC
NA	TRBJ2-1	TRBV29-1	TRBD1	CSVEVGTGENYNEQFF	TGCAGCGTTGAAGTCGGGACAGGGGAGAACTACAATGAGCAGTTCTTC
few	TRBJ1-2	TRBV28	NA	CASSPGQQYGYTF	TGTGCCAGCAGTCCTGGACAGCAGTATGGCTACACCTTC
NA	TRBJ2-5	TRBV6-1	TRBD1	CASSEYPGQAVGTETQYF	TGTGCCAGCAGTGAATATCCGGGACAGGCGGTGGGTACGGAGACCCAGTACTTC
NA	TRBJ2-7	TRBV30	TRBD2	CAWSSFSGNSEQYF	TGTGCCTGGAGTTCCTTCAGCGGGAACTCCGAGCAGTACTTC
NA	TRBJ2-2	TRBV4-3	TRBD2	CASSPPRGGLRTGELFF	TGCGCCAGCAGCCCCCCCCGCGGGGGGCTTCGCACCGGGGAGCTGTTTTTT
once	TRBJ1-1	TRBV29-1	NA	CSVTTGSELSEAFF	TGCAGCGTCACCACCGGCTCAGAGTTATCTGAAGCTTTCTTT
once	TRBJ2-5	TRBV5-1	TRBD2	CASSQLRTGTSGRAYPETQYF	TGCGCCAGCAGCCAGCTTCGAACCGGGACTAGCGGGAGGGCCTACCCAGAGACCCAGTACTTC
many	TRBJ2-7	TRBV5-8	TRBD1	CASSRLDRGEQYF	TGTGCCAGCAGCCGGCTTGACAGGGGCGAGCAGTACTTC
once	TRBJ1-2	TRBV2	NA	CASRMGRDLGYTF	TGTGCCAGCAGGATGGGCAGGGACTTGGGCTACACCTTC
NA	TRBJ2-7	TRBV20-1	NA	CSVGRSYEQYF	TGCAGCGTAGGTCGGTCCTACGAGCAGTACTTC
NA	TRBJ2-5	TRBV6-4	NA	CASKGALQETQYF	TGTGCCAGCAAGGGCGCCCTCCAAGAGACCCAGTACTTC
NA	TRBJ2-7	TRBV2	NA	CASSQNSYEQYF	TGTGCCAGCAGTCAAAACTCCTACGAGCAGTACTTC
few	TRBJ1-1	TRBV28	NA	CASSPRTRNTEAFF	TGTGCCAGCAGTCCACGGACCCGGAACACTGAAGCTTTCTTT
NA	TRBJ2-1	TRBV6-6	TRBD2	CATATSGSNNEQFF	TGTGCCACCGCGACTAGCGGGAGTAACAATGAGCAGTTCTTC
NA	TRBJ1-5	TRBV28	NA	CASDRNSNQPQHF	TGTGCCAGTGACAGGAATAGCAATCAGCCCCAGCATTTT
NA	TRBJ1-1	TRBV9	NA	CASSARGSTEAFF	TGTGCCAGCAGCGCCCGGGGCTCCACTGAAGCTTTCTTT